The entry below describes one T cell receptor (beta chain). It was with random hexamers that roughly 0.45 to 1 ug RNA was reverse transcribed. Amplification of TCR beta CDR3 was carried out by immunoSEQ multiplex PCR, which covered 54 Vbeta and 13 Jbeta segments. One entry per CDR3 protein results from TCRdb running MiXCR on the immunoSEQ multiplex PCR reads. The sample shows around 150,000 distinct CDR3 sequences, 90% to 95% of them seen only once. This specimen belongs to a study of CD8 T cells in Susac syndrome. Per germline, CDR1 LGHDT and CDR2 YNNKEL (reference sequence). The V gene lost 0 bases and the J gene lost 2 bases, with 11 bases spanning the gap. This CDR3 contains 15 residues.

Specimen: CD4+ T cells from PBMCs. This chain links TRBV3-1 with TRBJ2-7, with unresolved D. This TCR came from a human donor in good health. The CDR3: CASSQEASRTYEQYF. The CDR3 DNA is TGTGCCAGCAGCCAAGAGGCGTCTAGAACCTACGAGCAGTACTTC.